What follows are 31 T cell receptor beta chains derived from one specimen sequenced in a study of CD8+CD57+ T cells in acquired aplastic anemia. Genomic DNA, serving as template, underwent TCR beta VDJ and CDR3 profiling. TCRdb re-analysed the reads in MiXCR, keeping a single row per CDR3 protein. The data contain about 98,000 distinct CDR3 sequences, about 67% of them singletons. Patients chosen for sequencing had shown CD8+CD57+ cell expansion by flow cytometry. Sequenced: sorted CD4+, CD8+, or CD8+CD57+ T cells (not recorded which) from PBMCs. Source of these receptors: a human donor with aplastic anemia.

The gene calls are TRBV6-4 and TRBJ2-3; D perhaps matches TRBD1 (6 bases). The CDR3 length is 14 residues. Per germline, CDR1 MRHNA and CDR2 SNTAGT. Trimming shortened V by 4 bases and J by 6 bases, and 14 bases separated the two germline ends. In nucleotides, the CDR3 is TGTGCCAGCAGTGCCTCAATGGGGGCCGATACGCAGTATTTT. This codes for CASSASMGADTQYF.

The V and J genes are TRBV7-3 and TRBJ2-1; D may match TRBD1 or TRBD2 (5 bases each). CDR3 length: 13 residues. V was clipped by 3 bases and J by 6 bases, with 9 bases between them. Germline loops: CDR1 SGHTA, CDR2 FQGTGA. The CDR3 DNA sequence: TGTGCCAGCAGCTTTCTGGGACGCAATGAGCAGTTCTTC. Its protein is CASSFLGRNEQFF.

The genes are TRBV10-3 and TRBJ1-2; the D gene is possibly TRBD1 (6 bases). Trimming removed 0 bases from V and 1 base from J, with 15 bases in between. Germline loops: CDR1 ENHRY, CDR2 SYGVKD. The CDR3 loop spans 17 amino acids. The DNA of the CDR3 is TGTGCCATCAGTGAGTCAAGTGCAGGACAGATTAACTATGGCTACACCTTC. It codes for CAISESSAGQINYGYTF.

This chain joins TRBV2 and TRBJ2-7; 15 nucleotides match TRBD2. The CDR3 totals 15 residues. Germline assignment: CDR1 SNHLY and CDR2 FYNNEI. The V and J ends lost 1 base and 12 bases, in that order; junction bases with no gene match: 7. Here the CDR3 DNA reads TGTGCCAGCAGTGAAGGGACTAGCGGGAGGGCCCACCCGTACTTC. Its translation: CASSEGTSGRAHPYF.

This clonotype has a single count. The CDR3 region is CAISDSKETFF. CDR3 DNA sequence: TGTGCCATCAGTGATTCGAAAGAGACTTTCTTT. The rearrangement links TRBV10-3 to TRBJ1-1, with D unclear. Germline CDR1 ENHRY, CDR2 SYGVKD. The V gene lost 3 bases and the J gene lost 12 bases, with 11 bases spanning the gap. The CDR3 is made up of 11 amino acids.

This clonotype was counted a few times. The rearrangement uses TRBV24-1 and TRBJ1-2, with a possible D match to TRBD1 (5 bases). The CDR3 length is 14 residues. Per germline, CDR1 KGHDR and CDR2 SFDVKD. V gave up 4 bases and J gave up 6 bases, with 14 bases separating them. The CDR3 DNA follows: TGTGCCACCAGTGACTCGGGGGGGATACATGGCTACACCTTC. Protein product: CATSDSGGIHGYTF.

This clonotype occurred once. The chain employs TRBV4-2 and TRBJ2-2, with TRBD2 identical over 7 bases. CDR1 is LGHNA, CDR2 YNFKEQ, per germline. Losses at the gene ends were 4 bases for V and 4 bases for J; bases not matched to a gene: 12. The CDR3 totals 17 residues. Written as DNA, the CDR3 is TGTGCCAGCAGCCCGCCGACTAGCCCGAGTCGCACCGGGGAGCTGTTTTTT. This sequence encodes CASSPPTSPSRTGELFF.

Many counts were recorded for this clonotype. In DNA, the CDR3 is TGTGCCAGCCGGACAGGGGGGGGAGCTTTCTTT. The encoded protein is CASRTGGGAFF. The genes are TRBV25-1 and TRBJ1-1; TRBD1 agrees at 10 bases. The CDR3 sequence is 11 residues long. Looked up from germline, CDR1 is MGHDK and CDR2 is SYGVNS. V was clipped by 8 bases and J by 10 bases; unmatched bases: 4.

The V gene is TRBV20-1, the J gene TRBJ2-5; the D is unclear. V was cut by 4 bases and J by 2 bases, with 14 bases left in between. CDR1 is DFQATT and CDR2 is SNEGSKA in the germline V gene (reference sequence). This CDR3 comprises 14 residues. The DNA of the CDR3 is TGCAGTGCTATTCATCCAGTGGTTCAAGAGACCCAGTACTTC. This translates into CSAIHPVVQETQYF.

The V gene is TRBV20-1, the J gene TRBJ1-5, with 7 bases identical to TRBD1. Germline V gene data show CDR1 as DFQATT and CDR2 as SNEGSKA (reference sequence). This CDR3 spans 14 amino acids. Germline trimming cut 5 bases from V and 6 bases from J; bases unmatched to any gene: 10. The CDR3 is CSAFRQGGGQPQHF. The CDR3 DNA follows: TGCAGTGCTTTCCGACAGGGTGGAGGTCAGCCCCAGCATTTT.

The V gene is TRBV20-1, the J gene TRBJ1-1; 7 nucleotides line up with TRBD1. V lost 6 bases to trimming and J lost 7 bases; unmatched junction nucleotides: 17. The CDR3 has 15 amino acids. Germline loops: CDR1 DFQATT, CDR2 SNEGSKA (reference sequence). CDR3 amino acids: CSAPHQGGNSGEAFF. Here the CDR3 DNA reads TGCAGTGCCCCTCACCAGGGGGGGAACAGTGGTGAAGCTTTCTTT.

The CDR3 reads CASSEGGLRTGNTIYF. In DNA, the CDR3 is TGTGCCAGCAGTGAAGGGGGCCTCCGAACTGGAAACACCATATATTTT. The chain has TRBV2 and TRBJ1-3; D might be TRBD1 (5 bases). V dropped 1 base and J dropped 2 bases, with 12 bases sitting between them. CDR1 is SNHLY, CDR2 FYNNEI, per germline. There are 16 residues in the CDR3.

CDR3 loop: CASSQTEQETQYF. Written as DNA, the CDR3 is TGTGCCAGCAGCCAGACAGAACAAGAGACCCAGTACTTC. The chain employs TRBV7-9 and TRBJ2-5; maybe TRBD1 (5 bases). CDR1 and CDR2 from the germline V gene are SEHNR and FQNEAQ (reference sequence). The ends were cut back, 5 bases at V and 2 bases at J, with 9 bases in the middle. The CDR3 runs to 13 residues. The full variable domain, its missing parts supplied by reference TRBV7-9 and TRBJ2-5, is DTGVSQNPRHKITKRGQNVTFRCDPISEHNRLYWYRQTLGQGPEFLTYFQNEAQLEKSRLLSDRFSAERPKGSFSTLEIQRTEQGDSAMYLCASSQTEQETQYFGPGTRLLVL.

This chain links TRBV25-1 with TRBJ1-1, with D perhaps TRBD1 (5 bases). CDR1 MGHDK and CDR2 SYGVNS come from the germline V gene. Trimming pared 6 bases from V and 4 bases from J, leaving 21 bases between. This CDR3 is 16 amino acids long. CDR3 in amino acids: CASSQEGTESATEAFF. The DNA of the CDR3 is TGTGCCAGCAGCCAAGAAGGGACCGAATCGGCCACTGAAGCTTTCTTT.

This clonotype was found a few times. The CDR3 is CATRTGLEYGYTF. CDR3 coding DNA: TGTGCCACCCGGACAGGATTAGAGTATGGCTACACCTTC. The V and J genes are TRBV2 and TRBJ1-2, with 7 bases lining up with TRBD1. CDR1 and CDR2 (germline): SNHLY, FYNNEI. This CDR3 contains 13 residues. Trimming cost V 10 bases and J 5 bases; bases outside gene matches: 10.

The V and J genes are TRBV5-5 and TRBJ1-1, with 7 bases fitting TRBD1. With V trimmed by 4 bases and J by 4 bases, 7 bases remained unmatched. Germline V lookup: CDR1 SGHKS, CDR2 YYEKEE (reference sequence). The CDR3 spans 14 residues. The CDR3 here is CASSRAGGFTEAFF. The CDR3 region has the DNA TGTGCCAGCAGCCGTGCAGGGGGATTCACTGAAGCTTTCTTT.

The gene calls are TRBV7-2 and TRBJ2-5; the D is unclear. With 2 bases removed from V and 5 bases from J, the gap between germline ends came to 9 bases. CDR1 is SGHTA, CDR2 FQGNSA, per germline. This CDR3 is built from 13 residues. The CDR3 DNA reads TGTGCCAGCAGCTTACCCATTGAGGAGACCCAGTACTTC. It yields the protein CASSLPIEETQYF.

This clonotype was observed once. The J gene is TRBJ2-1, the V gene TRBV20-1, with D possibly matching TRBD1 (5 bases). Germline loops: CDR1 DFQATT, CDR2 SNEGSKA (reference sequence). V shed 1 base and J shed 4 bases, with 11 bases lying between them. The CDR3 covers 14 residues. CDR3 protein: CSARGGPAYNEQFF. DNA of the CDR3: TGCAGTGCTAGAGGGGGCCCGGCGTACAATGAGCAGTTCTTC.

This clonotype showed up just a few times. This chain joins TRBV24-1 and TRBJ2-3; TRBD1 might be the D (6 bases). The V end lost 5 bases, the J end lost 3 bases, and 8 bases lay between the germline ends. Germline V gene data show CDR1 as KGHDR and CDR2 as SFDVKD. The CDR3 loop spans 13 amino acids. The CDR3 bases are TGTGCCACCAGTGGGCAGGGGACAGATACGCAGTATTTT. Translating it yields CATSGQGTDTQYF.

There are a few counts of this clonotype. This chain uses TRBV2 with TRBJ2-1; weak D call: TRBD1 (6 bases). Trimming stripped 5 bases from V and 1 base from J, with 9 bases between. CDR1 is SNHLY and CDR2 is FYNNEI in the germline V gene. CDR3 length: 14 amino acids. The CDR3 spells CASSRDTSYNEQFF. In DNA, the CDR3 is TGTGCCAGCAGTAGGGACACATCCTACAATGAGCAGTTCTTC.

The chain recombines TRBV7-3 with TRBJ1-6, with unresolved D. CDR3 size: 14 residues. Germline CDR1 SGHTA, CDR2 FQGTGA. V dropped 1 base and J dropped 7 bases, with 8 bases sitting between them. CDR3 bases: TGTGCCAGCAGCTTAAGGGCCGCAAATTCACCCCTCCACTTT. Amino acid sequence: CASSLRAANSPLHF.

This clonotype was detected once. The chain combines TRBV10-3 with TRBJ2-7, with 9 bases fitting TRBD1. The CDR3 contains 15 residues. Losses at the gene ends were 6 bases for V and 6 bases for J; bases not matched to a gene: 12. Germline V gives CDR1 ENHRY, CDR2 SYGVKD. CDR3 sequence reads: CAIRDSGQGSAEQYF. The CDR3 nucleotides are TGTGCCATCAGAGACTCGGGACAGGGATCTGCCGAGCAGTACTTC.

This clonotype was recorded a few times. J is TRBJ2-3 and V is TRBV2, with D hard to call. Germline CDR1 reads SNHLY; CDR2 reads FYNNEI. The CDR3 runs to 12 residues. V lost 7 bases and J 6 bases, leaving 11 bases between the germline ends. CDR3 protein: CASKTPADTQYF. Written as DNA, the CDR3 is TGTGCCAGCAAGACCCCAGCCGATACGCAGTATTTT.

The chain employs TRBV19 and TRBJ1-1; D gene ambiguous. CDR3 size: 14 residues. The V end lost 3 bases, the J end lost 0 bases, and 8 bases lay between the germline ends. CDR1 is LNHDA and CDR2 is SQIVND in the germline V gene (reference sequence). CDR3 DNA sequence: TGTGCCAGTAGTATCGGGGTTCTGAACACTGAAGCTTTCTTT. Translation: CASSIGVLNTEAFF. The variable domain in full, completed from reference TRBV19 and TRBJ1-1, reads DGGITQSPKYLFRKEGQNVTLSCEQNLNHDAMYWYRQDPGQGLRLIYYSQIVNDFQKGDIAEGYSVSREKKESFPLTVTSAQKNPTAFYLCASSIGVLNTEAFFGQGTRLTVV.

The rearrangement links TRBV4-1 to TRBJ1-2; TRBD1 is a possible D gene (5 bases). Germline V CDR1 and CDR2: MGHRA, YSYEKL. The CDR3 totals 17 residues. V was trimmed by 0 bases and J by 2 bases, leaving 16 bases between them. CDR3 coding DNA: TGCGCCAGCAGCCAAGATCAAGACGGGGGGACCAACTATGGCTACACCTTC. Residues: CASSQDQDGGTNYGYTF.

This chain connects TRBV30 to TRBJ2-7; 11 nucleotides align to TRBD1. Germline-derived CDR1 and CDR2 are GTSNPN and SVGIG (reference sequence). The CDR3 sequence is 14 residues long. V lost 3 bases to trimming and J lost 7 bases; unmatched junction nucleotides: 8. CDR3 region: CAWSLGQGVAEQYF. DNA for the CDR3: TGTGCCTGGAGCCTGGGACAGGGGGTGGCTGAGCAGTACTTC.

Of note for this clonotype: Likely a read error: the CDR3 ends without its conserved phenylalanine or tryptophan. The CDR3 DNA reads TGTGCCAGCAGCCAGACTGCACAGGGAGGGGCGAAACAGTTCTGC. It is translated as CASSQTAQGGAKQFC. The J gene is TRBJ2-1, the V gene TRBV11-2, with D perhaps TRBD2 (7 bases). The CDR3 spans 15 residues. CDR1 is SGHAT and CDR2 is FQNNGV in the germline V gene. V was trimmed by 5 bases and J by 13 bases, leaving 24 bases between them.

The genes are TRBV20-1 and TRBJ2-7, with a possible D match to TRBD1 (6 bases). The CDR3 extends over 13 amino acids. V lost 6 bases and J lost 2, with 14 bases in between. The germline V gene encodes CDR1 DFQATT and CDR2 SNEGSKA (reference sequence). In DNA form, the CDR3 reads TGCAGTGCGAGACAGGCCACAACCTACGAGCAGTACTTC. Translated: CSARQATTYEQYF.

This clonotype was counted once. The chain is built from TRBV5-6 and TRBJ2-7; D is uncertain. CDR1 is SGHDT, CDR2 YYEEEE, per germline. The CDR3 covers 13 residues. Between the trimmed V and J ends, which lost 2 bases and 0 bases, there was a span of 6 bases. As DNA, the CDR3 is TGTGCCAGCAGCTTACTTGGCTCCTACGAGCAGTACTTC. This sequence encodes CASSLLGSYEQYF.

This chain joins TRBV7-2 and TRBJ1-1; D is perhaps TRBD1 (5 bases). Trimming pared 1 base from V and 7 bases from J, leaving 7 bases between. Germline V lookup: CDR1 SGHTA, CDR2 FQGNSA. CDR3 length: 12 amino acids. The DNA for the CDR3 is TGTGCCAGCAGCTTAGAAAGGGGTGAAGCTTTCTTT. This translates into CASSLERGEAFF. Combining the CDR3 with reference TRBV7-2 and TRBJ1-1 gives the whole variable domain GAGVSQSPSNKVTEKGKDVELRCDPISGHTALYWYRQSLGQGLEFLIYFQGNSAPDKSGLPSDRFSAERTGGSVSTLTIQRTQQEDSAVYLCASSLERGEAFFGQGTRLTVV.

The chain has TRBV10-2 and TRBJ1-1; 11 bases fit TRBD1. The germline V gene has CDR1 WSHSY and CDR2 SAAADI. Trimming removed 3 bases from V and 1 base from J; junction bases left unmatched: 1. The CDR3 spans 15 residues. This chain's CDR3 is CASSEGTGGNTEAFF. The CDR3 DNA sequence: TGCGCCAGCAGTGAAGGGACAGGGGGGAACACTGAAGCTTTCTTT.